The T cell receptor (beta chain) under discussion was sequenced for a study of T cell responses to AZD1222 COVID-19 vaccine (dated by TCRdb to the early 2020s). As for the study more broadly: TCR sequencing was performed for 230 to 250 trial participants, of whom 200 to 210 were given two doses of AZD1222 and around 26 were given two doses of MenACWY control vaccine. Enrollment into the trials was organized by age into subgroups of 18-55, 56-69 and 70-plus years, and those subgroups contained about 160, 30 and 59 TCR-sequenced participants, respectively.

Study-wide findings and limitations: Reportedly, close to half of the unique spike-specific TCRs recognized epitopes lying outside the regions that are mutated in the B.1.351 and B.1.1.7 variants. Conclusions about previously exposed vaccinees were limited because only a handful of AZD1222 recipients were SARS-CoV-2 seropositive at baseline. The vaccine-associated CD4 TCRs covered the entire spike protein, and the dominant responses fell in regions 160-218 and 743-854. After two AZD1222 doses, spike-specific TCR breadth and depth were significantly higher than at day 0 and than in MenACWY recipients. Most participants were white British and females outnumbered males, and the authors suggested that clonal diversity may have been underestimated. No day 14 peak-response samples were available, so repertoires were characterized only after the peak T cell response. In the small 56-69-year group, the increase in depth fell short of significance, most likely because of low power.

This clone was recorded only once. What antigen it recognizes has not been identified. No base quality values were provided; no much bigger clone lies one nucleotide off. The junction shows trimming of 5 bases on V and 6 bases on J, plus 22 bases between the germline ends. Including the terminal cysteine and phenylalanine, the CDR3 comprises 16 residues. Only the CDR3 part of the read is kept: 48 bases, read in frame from the first base. CDR1 and CDR2 were assigned from the germline V gene (reference sequence) as SEHNR and FQNEAQ. The CDR3 regions of human TCRbeta chains were subjected to immunosequencing. On the authors' methods: TCRs in the repertoires were compared against a reference library of SARS-CoV-2-specific TCRs that had been generated with the MIRA antigen-specificity platform. Breadth was defined as the fraction of unique TCRs that were SARS-CoV-2-associated. Depth was defined as the fraction of total T cells that were SARS-CoV-2-associated. Using the MIRA data, each spike-specific TCR was assigned both to the spike region to which the TCR was reactive and to a CD4 or CD8 class. Log10-transformed breadth and depth values were compared by one-way ANOVA with Sidak's multiple comparisons tests. The immuneACCESS repertoire file appears here via TCRdb, limited to in-frame rearrangements. These files lack a portion of the clones; in checked studies, under half of the deficit traces to unresolved V genes, and the cause of the others is not known. Clonal size and the V and J genes are those of that table, whereas D and trimming came from the DNA. A total of 75,000 to 80,000 clones appear in this sample, 60% to 85% of them only once. Of the sample, 27% falls within the top ten clones.

According to the study, the label for this sample's time point signals: about 28 days (+/-7) after the second vaccine dose. What the treatment or condition label conveys for this sample: meningococcal conjugate vaccine given as trial control. Samples from vaccinated people were obtained from the UK trials COV001 and COV002, which included a single-blind randomized controlled phase 2/3 trial of AZD1222 (ChAdOx1 nCoV-19) in healthy adults. Trial participant PBMC samples were collected at day 0 and day 28 after the second dose for TCRbeta chain sequencing. Recombination linked TRBV7-9 to TRBJ1-2; the D gene is unclear. The sequencing used peripheral blood, collected 28 days after the second dose of the MenACWY control vaccine. This clonotype originated in an adult who received the MenACWY meningococcal vaccine as a control. For the CDR3, the sequence is CASSTYPRAPVDGYTF. The nucleotide sequence reads TGTGCCAGCAGCACTTACCCCCGGGCCCCGGTAGATGGCTACACCTTC.